This T cell receptor beta chain was sequenced for a study of CD8+CD57+ T cells in acquired aplastic anemia. Background on the study: Yields of DNA that came from sorted CD4+ and CD8+ cells averaged roughly 3.3 ug. In CD4+ cells, healthy donors produced an average of around 11 million reads.

The use of genomic DNA as template underpinned the TCR beta VDJ and CDR3 profiling. TCRdb reanalysed the reads using MiXCR and keeps one entry per CDR3 protein. The sample yields about 190,000 distinct CDR3 sequences, 50% to 55% seen once. Findings and caveats of the study: Between patients and controls, around 27 CD8+ CDR3 sequences were found in common.

This CDR3 region has 14 residues. The V gene lost 3 bases and the J gene lost 4 bases, with 7 bases spanning the gap. CDR1 is LGHDT and CDR2 is YNNKEL in the germline V gene (reference sequence). This clonotype was detected ten times or more. Its target is unknown. This sequence was found in a human donor in good health, serving as a control. This chain links TRBV3-1 with TRBJ2-6; D is unresolved. Input material: sorted CD4+, CD8+, or CD8+CD57+ T cells (not recorded which) from PBMCs. The CDR3 DNA follows: TGTGCCAGCAGCCAGGGTGGGGGGGCCAACGTCCTGACTTTC. Encoded protein: CASSQGGGANVLTF.